This TCR beta chain was recorded in a study of blood T cell repertoires in COVID-19. In the authors' workflow: Estimation of nucleated cell counts relied on the amplification of reference gene primers. Sequencing was performed with immunoSEQ multiplex PCR; in TCRdb, only in-frame clones are kept and a portion is missing. For V, J and clone size, that table is used; D and trimming come from the DNA. The data show 250,000 to 400,000 clones, around 87% seen once. Per germline, CDR1 SGHNT and CDR2 YENEEA. The CDR3 runs to 10 residues. Trimming cost V 4 bases and J 7 bases, with 4 bases left between them. The chain links TRBV11-3 to TRBJ1-1; unclear D gene. Source material: PBMCs or T cells enriched from blood (not recorded which). The TCR comes from a woman in her 30s who had recovered from COVID-19. This chain's CDR3 is CASSYNEAFF. In DNA, the CDR3 is TGTGCCAGCAGCTACAATGAAGCTTTCTTT.